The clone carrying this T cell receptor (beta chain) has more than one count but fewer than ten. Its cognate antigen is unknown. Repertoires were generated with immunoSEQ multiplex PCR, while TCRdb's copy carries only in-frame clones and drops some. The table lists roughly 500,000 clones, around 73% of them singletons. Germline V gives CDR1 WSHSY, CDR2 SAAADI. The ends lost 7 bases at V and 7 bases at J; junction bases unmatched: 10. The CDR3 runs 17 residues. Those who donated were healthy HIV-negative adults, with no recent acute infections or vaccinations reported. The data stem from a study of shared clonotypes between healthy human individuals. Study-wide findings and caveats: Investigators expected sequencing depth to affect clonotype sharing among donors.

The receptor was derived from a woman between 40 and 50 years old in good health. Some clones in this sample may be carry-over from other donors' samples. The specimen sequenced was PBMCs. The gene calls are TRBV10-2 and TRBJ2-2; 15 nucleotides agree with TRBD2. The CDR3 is CASTMGLAGGLGGELFF. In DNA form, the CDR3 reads TGCGCCAGCACCATGGGACTAGCGGGGGGTTTGGGCGGGGAGCTGTTTTTT.